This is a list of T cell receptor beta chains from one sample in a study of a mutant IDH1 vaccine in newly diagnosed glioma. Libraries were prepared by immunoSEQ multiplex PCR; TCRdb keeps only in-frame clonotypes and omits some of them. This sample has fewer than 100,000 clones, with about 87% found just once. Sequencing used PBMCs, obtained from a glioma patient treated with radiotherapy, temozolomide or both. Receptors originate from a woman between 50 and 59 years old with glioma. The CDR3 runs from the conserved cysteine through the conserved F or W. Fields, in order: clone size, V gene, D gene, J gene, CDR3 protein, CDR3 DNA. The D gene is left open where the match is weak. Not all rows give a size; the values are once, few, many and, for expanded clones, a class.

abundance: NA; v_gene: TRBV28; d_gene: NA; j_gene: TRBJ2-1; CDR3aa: CASTTGEKSYNEQFF; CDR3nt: TGTGCCAGCACCACGGGGGAGAAATCCTACAATGAGCAGTTCTTC
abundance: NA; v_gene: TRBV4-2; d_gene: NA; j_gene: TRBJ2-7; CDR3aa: CASSQDSSGYEQYF; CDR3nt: TGTGCCAGCAGCCAAGATTCCAGCGGCTACGAGCAGTACTTC
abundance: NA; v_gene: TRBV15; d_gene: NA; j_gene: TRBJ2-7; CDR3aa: CATSRDREYEQYF; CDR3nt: TGTGCCACCAGCAGAGACAGGGAGTACGAGCAGTACTTC
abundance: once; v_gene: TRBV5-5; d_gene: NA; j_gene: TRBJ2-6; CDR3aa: CASSLMRSGANVLTF; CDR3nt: TGTGCCAGCAGCTTGATGCGCTCTGGGGCCAACGTCCTGACTTTC
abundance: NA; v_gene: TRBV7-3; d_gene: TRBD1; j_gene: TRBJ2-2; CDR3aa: CASSWTGGAGELFF; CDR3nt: TGTGCCAGCAGCTGGACAGGGGGCGCCGGGGAGCTGTTTTTT
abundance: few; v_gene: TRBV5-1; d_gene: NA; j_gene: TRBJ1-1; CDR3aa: CASSDTGTVNTEAFF; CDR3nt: TGCGCCAGCAGCGATACCGGGACGGTGAACACTGAAGCTTTCTTT
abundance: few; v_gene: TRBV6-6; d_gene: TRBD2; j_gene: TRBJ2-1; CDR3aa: CASSGRLSGRWNEQFF; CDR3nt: TGTGCCAGCAGTGGACGACTGAGCGGGAGGTGGAATGAGCAGTTCTTC
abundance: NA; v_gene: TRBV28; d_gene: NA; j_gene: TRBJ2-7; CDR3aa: CASSFPGPYYEQYF; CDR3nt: TGTGCCAGCAGTTTTCCGGGTCCCTACTACGAGCAGTACTTC
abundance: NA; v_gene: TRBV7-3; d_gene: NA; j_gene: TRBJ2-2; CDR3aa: CASSADQPGELFF; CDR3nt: TGTGCCAGCAGCGCAGACCAGCCCGGGGAGCTGTTTTTT
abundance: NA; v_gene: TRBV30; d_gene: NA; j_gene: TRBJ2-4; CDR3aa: CAWSVLGGIQYF; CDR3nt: TGTGCCTGGAGTGTGTTGGGGGGCATTCAGTACTTC
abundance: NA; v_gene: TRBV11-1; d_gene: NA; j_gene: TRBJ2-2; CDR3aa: CASSLAHSNRNTGELFF; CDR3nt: TGTGCCAGCAGCTTAGCGCATTCGAACCGAAACACCGGGGAGCTGTTTTTT
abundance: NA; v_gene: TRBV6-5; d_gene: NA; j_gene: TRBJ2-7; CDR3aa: CASSSSGGSYEQYF; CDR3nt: TGTGCCAGCAGTTCCAGCGGTGGGTCCTACGAGCAGTACTTC
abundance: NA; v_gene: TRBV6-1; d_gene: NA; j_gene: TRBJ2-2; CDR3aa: CASSDGQNTGELFF; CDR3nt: TGTGCCAGCAGTGATGGACAGAACACCGGGGAGCTGTTTTTT
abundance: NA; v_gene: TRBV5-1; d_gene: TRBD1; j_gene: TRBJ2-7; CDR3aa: CASSPTGELYEQYF; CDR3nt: TGCGCCAGCAGCCCGACAGGGGAACTCTACGAGCAGTACTTC
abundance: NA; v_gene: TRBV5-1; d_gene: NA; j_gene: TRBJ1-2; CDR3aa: CASSSDGSNYGYTF; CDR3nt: TGCGCCAGCAGCTCGGACGGTTCTAACTATGGCTACACCTTC
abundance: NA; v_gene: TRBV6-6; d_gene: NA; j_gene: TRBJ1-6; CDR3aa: CASTFWEGRNSPLHF; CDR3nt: TGTGCCAGCACCTTTTGGGAAGGAAGAAATTCACCCCTCCACTTT
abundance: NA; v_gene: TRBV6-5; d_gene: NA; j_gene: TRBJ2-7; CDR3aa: CASSYSALYEQYF; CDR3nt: TGTGCCAGCAGTTACTCTGCCCTCTACGAGCAGTACTTC
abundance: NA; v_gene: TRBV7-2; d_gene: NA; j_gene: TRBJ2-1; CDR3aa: CASSSPQNEQFF; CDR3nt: TGTGCCAGCAGCTCCCCCCAGAATGAGCAGTTCTTC
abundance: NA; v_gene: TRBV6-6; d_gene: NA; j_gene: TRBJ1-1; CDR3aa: CASRRGAGNTEAFF; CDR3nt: TGTGCCAGCAGGAGAGGGGCAGGGAACACTGAAGCTTTCTTT
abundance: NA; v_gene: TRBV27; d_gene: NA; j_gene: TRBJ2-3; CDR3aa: CASSAGPTTRPTPDTQYF; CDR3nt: TGTGCCAGCAGTGCCGGACCGACGACTAGACCCACGCCAGATACGCAGTATTTT
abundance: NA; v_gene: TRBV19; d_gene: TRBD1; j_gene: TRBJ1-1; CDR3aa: CASSITGTGGARDTEAFF; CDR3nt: TGTGCCAGTAGTATAACCGGGACAGGGGGCGCAAGGGACACTGAAGCTTTCTTT
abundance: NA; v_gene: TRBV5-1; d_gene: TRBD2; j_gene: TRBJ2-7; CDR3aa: CASRGLAGEVEYF; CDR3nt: TGCGCCAGCAGGGGACTAGCGGGAGAGGTCGAGTACTTC
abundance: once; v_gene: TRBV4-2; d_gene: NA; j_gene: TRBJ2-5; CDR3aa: CASSGVQETQYF; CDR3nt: TGTGCCAGCAGTGGGGTCCAAGAGACCCAGTACTTC
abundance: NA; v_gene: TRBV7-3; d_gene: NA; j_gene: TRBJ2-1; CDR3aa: CASSFGAGNEQFF; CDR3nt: TGTGCCAGCAGCTTCGGGGCGGGGAACGAGCAGTTCTTC
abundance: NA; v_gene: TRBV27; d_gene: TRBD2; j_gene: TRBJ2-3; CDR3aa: CASSLYRREGADTQYF; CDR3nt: TGTGCCAGCAGTTTATACAGGAGGGAGGGTGCAGATACGCAGTATTTT
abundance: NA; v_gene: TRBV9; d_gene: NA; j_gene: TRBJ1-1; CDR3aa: CASSVAPRVNTEAFF; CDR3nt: TGTGCCAGCAGCGTAGCTCCCAGGGTGAACACTGAAGCTTTCTTT
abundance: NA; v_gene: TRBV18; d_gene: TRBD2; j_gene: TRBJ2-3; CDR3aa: CASSLPVIQRERDTQYF; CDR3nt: TGTGCCAGCTCACTTCCCGTGATTCAGCGGGAGCGAGATACGCAGTATTTT
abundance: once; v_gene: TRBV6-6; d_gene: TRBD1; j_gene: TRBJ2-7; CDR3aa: CASRGPGQGYEQYF; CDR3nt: TGTGCCAGCAGAGGACCGGGACAGGGCTACGAGCAGTACTTC
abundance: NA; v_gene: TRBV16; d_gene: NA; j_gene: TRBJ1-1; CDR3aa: CASSQSNLGTEAFF; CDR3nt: TGTGCCAGCAGCCAATCGAACCTTGGGACTGAAGCTTTCTTT
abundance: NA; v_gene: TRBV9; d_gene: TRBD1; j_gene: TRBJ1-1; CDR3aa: CASSARGQEAFF; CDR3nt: TGTGCCAGCAGCGCCAGGGGACAGGAAGCTTTCTTT
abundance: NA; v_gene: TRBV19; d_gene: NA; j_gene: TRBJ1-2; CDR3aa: CASTPRGGRYTF; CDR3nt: TGTGCCAGTACTCCCAGGGGTGGAAGATACACCTTC
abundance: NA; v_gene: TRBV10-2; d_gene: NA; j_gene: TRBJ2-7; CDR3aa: CASSLLGAYEQYF; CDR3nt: TGCGCCAGCAGCCTCCTCGGGGCCTACGAGCAGTACTTC
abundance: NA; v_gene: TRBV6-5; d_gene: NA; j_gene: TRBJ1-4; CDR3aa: CASSQPGGEKLFF; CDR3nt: TGTGCCAGCAGCCAGCCGGGGGGTGAAAAACTGTTTTTT